A single sample is the source of the 14 T cell receptor beta chains below, sequenced in a study of blood T cell repertoires in COVID-19 (dated by TCRdb to 2020 to 2021). Library prep was done by the immunoSEQ multiplex PCR assay. Here the immuneACCESS table is served through TCRdb, limited to in-frame sequences with V and J called. Missing clones are a known gap in these copies; in checked studies unresolved V genes cover under half, and the rest lacks a known reason. The sample includes roughly 250,000 clones, with 80% to 90% observed a single time. Roughly 8.7% of the sample comes from the top ten. The source material was peripheral blood. These receptors all stem from a middle-aged man with active or convalescent COVID-19.

About this clone itself: Other nucleotide sequences in the sample specify the same CDR3. The chain is built from TRBV5-1 and TRBJ2-7; weak D call: TRBD1 (8 bases). The CDR3 is made up of 15 amino acids. Trimming cost V 4 bases and J 2 bases, with 16 bases left between them. Per germline, CDR1 SGHRS and CDR2 YFSETQ. The CDR3: CASSPGGTGAYEQYF. The CDR3, as DNA: TGCGCCAGCAGCCCCGGGGGGACAGGAGCCTACGAGCAGTACTTC.

This clone was observed a handful of times. J is TRBJ2-2 and V is TRBV30, with TRBD1 identical over 8 bases. The CDR3 length is 14 residues. V trimming: 3 bases; J trimming: 4 bases; junction bases outside the gene matches: 4. CDR1 is GTSNPN, CDR2 SVGIG, per germline (reference sequence). The CDR3 DNA reads TGTGCCTGGAGCCTTACAGGGGGCACCGGGGAGCTGTTTTTT. Its translation: CAWSLTGGTGELFF.

This rearrangement joins TRBV9 to TRBJ1-5, with D perhaps TRBD1 (6 bases). Germline V gene data show CDR1 as SGDLS and CDR2 as YYNGEE. V was clipped by 2 bases and J by 1 base, with 16 bases between them. The CDR3 extends over 17 amino acids. In DNA form, the CDR3 reads TGTGCCAGCAGCGTGAGGGGAACAGGGTTAAGCAATCAGCCCCAGCATTTT. It yields the protein CASSVRGTGLSNQPQHF.

The chain employs TRBV19 and TRBJ2-2, with 9 bases aligning to TRBD1. Trimming cost V 6 bases and J 8 bases; bases outside gene matches: 4. There are 13 residues in the CDR3. Germline CDR1 LNHDA, CDR2 SQIVND (reference sequence). CDR3 in amino acids: CASSRDRVGELFF. Here the CDR3 DNA reads TGTGCCAGTAGCCGGGACAGGGTAGGGGAGCTGTTTTTT.

This chain joins TRBV4-1 and TRBJ2-3; 8 nucleotides match TRBD1. There are 15 residues in the CDR3. Germline-derived CDR1 and CDR2 are MGHRA and YSYEKL. Trimming took 7 bases from V and 5 from J; bases not matched to a gene: 11. The CDR3 here is CASTEDRVLVDTQYF. DNA for the CDR3: TGCGCCAGCACCGAGGACAGGGTACTTGTAGATACGCAGTATTTT.

This rearrangement joins TRBV5-3 to TRBJ2-6; 7 nucleotides line up with TRBD2. TRBV5-3 is an ORF for which the function is uncertain. The J segment lost 2 bases and the V segment lost 8 bases, leaving 4 bases of the junction unmatched. This CDR3 has 14 residues. The CDR3 protein is CARRGGTGANVLTF. Written as DNA, the CDR3 is TGTGCCAGGCGCGGGGGAACTGGGGCCAACGTCCTGACTTTC.

The chain is built from TRBV3-1 (or the pseudogene TRBV3-2) and TRBJ1-4; weak D call: TRBD1 (5 bases). Trimming cost V 5 bases and J 0 bases, with 10 bases left between them. The germline gives CDR1 LGHDT, CDR2 YNNKEL (reference sequence). CDR3 size: 15 residues. The CDR3 here is CASSKMTATNEKLFF. As DNA, the CDR3 is TGTGCCAGCAGCAAGATGACAGCAACTAATGAAAAACTGTTTTTT.

The chain combines TRBV6-5 with TRBJ2-7; D may be TRBD1 (6 bases). The CDR3 contains 15 residues. Trimming removed 7 bases from V and 2 bases from J, with 18 bases in between. Germline loops: CDR1 MNHEY, CDR2 SVGAGI. This CDR3 reads CASKTGLGSAYEQYF. The CDR3 region has the DNA TGTGCCAGCAAAACAGGGTTGGGTTCAGCCTACGAGCAGTACTTC.

This clone was recorded a few times. The genes are TRBV12-3 or TRBV12-4 and TRBJ1-4, with no clear D. Deletions cut 6 bases from V and 4 bases from J, with 6 bases between. The CDR3 spans 12 residues. CDR3 residues: CASSPHNEKLFF. The CDR3 DNA reads TGTGCCAGCAGCCCCCATAATGAAAAACTGTTTTTT.

The chain links TRBV29-1 to TRBJ1-1; D not certain. The CDR3 is made up of 13 amino acids. Looked up from germline, CDR1 is SQVTM and CDR2 is ANQGSEA. The ends were cut back, 3 bases at V and 3 bases at J, with 11 bases in the middle. CDR3 residues: CSVEAGMHTEAFF. The CDR3, as DNA: TGCAGCGTTGAGGCGGGGATGCACACTGAAGCTTTCTTT.

J is TRBJ2-5 and V is TRBV2; 7 nucleotides line up with TRBD2. The CDR3 spans 15 residues. Germline V gives CDR1 SNHLY, CDR2 FYNNEI. V trimming: 8 bases; J trimming: 4 bases; junction bases outside the gene matches: 13. This chain's CDR3 is CASGRAGLGRETQYF. The DNA of the CDR3 is TGTGCCAGCGGCCGGGCCGGACTAGGGAGAGAGACCCAGTACTTC.

The table lists this clone with a count of one. V and J are TRBV15 and TRBJ1-4, with D tentatively TRBD1 (5 bases). The CDR3 loop spans 14 amino acids. CDR1 and CDR2 from the germline V gene are LNHNV and YYDKDF (reference sequence). V dropped 3 bases and J dropped 8 bases, with 13 bases sitting between them. The chain's CDR3 is CATSSGNRGEKLFF. The DNA of the CDR3 is TGTGCCACCAGCAGCGGGAACCGGGGGGAAAAACTGTTTTTT. Full variable domain (rest looked up from reference TRBV15 and TRBJ1-4): DAMVIQNPRYQVTQFGKPVTLSCSQTLNHNVMYWYQQKSSQAPKLLFHYYDKDFNNEADTPDNFQSRRPNTSFCFLDIRSPGLGDTAMYLCATSSGNRGEKLFFGSGTQLSVL.

This chain joins TRBV25-1 and TRBJ2-7; TRBD1 matches at 7 bases. This CDR3 spans 14 amino acids. Germline V CDR1 and CDR2: MGHDK, SYGVNS. The V gene end was trimmed by 3 bases and the J gene end by 5 bases; junction bases not matched to a gene: 7. In DNA form, the CDR3 reads TGTGCCAGCAGTGAGACAGGGAAAATAGACGAGCAGTACTTC. As protein: CASSETGKIDEQYF.

The chain couples TRBV6-5 to TRBJ1-5, with TRBD1 identical over 8 bases. The CDR3 totals 14 residues. The V gene's germline CDR1 is MNHEY and CDR2 SVGAGI. The V and J ends lost 9 bases and 3 bases, in that order; junction bases with no gene match: 7. The CDR3 protein is CASSGTGVNQPQHF. The DNA for the CDR3 is TGTGCCAGTTCCGGGACAGGAGTCAATCAGCCCCAGCATTTT.